One and the same sample provided the 4 T cell receptor beta chains below, sequenced in a study of T cells in women clearing cervical HPV infection (dated by TCRdb to 2016 to 2019). Libraries were built with the immunoSEQ multiplex PCR assay. The clones in this table, taken by TCRdb from immuneACCESS, are in-frame only. Not every clone is retained; where verified, under half of the shortfall comes from an unresolved V gene, and the cause of the rest is unknown. The sample table gives 21,000 or so clones. The leading ten clones occupy roughly 2.5% of the sample. The specimen sequenced was blood buffy coat. These receptors all stem from a woman aged 18 to 75 with a cervical HPV16 infection that either progressed to CIN3+ or cleared (not recorded which).

Note on this clone: The missing CDR3 end, 3 residues past where the read stops, is filled in from the germline J gene. The rearrangement joins TRBV12-5 to TRBJ1-4; D is unclear. Trimming cost V 0 bases and J 5 bases, with 7 bases left between them. CDR3 size: 14 residues. Germline CDR1 LGHNT, CDR2 FRNRAP. Partial CDR3 DNA: TGTGCTAGTGGTTTGGTAGAAGGGAATGAAAAA. Residues: CASGLVEGNEK. The entire CDR3 reads CASGLVEGNEKLFF.

CDR3 in amino acids: CATRSIAGDYEQYF. Incomplete CDR3 DNA: TGTGCCACCCGCTCGATAGCGGGCGACTACGAG. The chain is built from TRBV7-9 and TRBJ2-7, with 7 bases fitting TRBD2. The CDR3 end falls 3 residues outside the read, so it is completed with the germline J gene. The CDR3 covers 14 residues. Germline loops: CDR1 SEHNR, CDR2 FQNEAQ (reference sequence). V trimming: 10 bases; J trimming: 3 bases; junction bases outside the gene matches: 12.

Points on this clone: The CDR3 end lies 3 residues beyond the end of the read and is filled in from the germline J gene. The rearrangement joins TRBV7-9 to TRBJ1-2; 9 nucleotides line up with TRBD1. This CDR3 comprises 14 residues. The germline V gene has CDR1 SEHNR and CDR2 FQNEAQ (reference sequence). CDR3 DNA (partial): TGTGCCAGCAGCCATCAGGACAGGGGAGACGGC. It is translated as CASSHQDRGDG. The full CDR3 sequence reads CASSHQDRGDGYTF. Based on the CDR3 plus reference TRBV7-9 and TRBJ1-2, the full variable domain is DTGVSQNPRHKITKRGQNVTFRCDPISEHNRLYWYRQTLGQGPEFLTYFQNEAQLEKSRLLSDRFSAERPKGSFSTLEIQRTEQGDSAMYLCASSHQDRGDGYTFGSGTRLTVV.

Regarding this clone: The CDR3 end lies 3 residues beyond the end of the read and is filled in from the germline J gene. The rearrangement links TRBV11-3 to TRBJ2-3; D ambiguous. The CDR3 loop spans 14 amino acids. Trimming stripped 0 bases from V and 1 base from J, with 5 bases between. Germline CDR1 SGHNT, CDR2 YENEEA. CDR3 amino acids: CASSLDPGTDTQYF. CDR3 DNA, as far as it was read: TGTGCCAGCAGCTTAGATCCTGGCACAGATACG.